The source of this TCR beta chain is a study of blood T cells in healthy people across ages. Study-level information: Capture via template switching afforded approximately one barcoded beta molecule per two T cells.

The use of a sample-barcoded 5' primer and a J-beta primer mix characterized a second PCR of roughly 6 to 11 cycles. TCRdb ran MiXCR on the 5' RACE reads and lists one entry per CDR3 protein. The data contain some 800,000 distinct CDR3 sequences, under 55% of them singletons. V lost 3 bases and J 0 bases, leaving 8 bases between the germline ends. The CDR3 contains 14 residues. The sequenced sample consisted of blood. This TCR derives from a man between 60 and 70 years old in good health. The chain is built from TRBV12-3 or TRBV12-4 and TRBJ1-1; D gene ambiguous. The chain's CDR3 is CASSLTSVNTEAFF. The DNA of the CDR3 is TGTGCCAGCAGTTTGACGTCGGTGAACACTGAAGCTTTCTTT.